A selection of T cell receptor beta chains follows, all from one sample in a study of blood T cell repertoires in COVID-19. Repertoires were generated with immunoSEQ multiplex PCR, while TCRdb's copy carries only in-frame clones and drops some. Among some 54,000 clones, roughly 90% were seen once, and the ten largest hold approximately 8.1%. Input material: peripheral blood. These receptor sequences come from an elderly man with active or convalescent COVID-19. CDR3s include the opening cysteine and the closing phenylalanine or tryptophan. Each record gives: CDR3 DNA, CDR3 protein, J gene, V gene, D gene, clone size. D genes are given only for firm matches. The size of a clone is reported for some rows only, either as once, few or many, or as a class for expanded clones.

CDR3 DNA: TGTGCCAGCAGCGTGGGAGTCGCGGCCTCCTACGAGCAGTACTTC
CDR3 protein: CASSVGVAASYEQYF
J gene: TRBJ2-7
V gene: TRBV9
D gene: NA
clone size: NA

CDR3 DNA: TGTGCCAGCACACGGGACAGGGGGCAAAGCGAGCAGTACTTC
CDR3 protein: CASTRDRGQSEQYF
J gene: TRBJ2-7
V gene: TRBV28
D gene: TRBD1
clone size: NA

CDR3 DNA: TGTGCCAGTAGTAGAAAGGGGACTAATGAAAAACTGTTTTTT
CDR3 protein: CASSRKGTNEKLFF
J gene: TRBJ1-4
V gene: TRBV19
D gene: NA
clone size: NA

CDR3 DNA: TGTGCCAGCAGTTTCTCCACTCGGACAGGGAGGAGGTCTGAAGCTTTCTTT
CDR3 protein: CASSFSTRTGRRSEAFF
J gene: TRBJ1-1
V gene: TRBV7-6
D gene: TRBD1
clone size: NA

CDR3 DNA: TGTGCCAGCTCCCTAGCGGGAGTGAAGCAGTTCTTC
CDR3 protein: CASSLAGVKQFF
J gene: TRBJ2-1
V gene: TRBV2
D gene: TRBD2
clone size: NA

CDR3 DNA: TGTGCCAGCAGTGAGGGACAGTTTGTCTACGAGCAGTACTTC
CDR3 protein: CASSEGQFVYEQYF
J gene: TRBJ2-7
V gene: TRBV6-1
D gene: TRBD1
clone size: NA

CDR3 DNA: TGTGCCAGCAGTTCGGGACAGGGTATTGGGCATATTCAGCCCCAGCATTTT
CDR3 protein: CASSSGQGIGHIQPQHF
J gene: TRBJ1-5
V gene: TRBV6-2/TRBV6-3
D gene: TRBD1
clone size: NA

CDR3 DNA: TGTGCCAGCAGTGAAGCTCTCGGGACTCGGGCTTTCTTT
CDR3 protein: CASSEALGTRAFF
J gene: TRBJ1-1
V gene: TRBV2
D gene: NA
clone size: NA

CDR3 DNA: TGTGCCTGGAGCCACGACAGCCACGGGGAGCTGTTTTTT
CDR3 protein: CAWSHDSHGELFF
J gene: TRBJ2-2
V gene: TRBV30
D gene: NA
clone size: NA

CDR3 DNA: TGTGCCAGTAGTCTGTCCGGTCAGCCCCAGCATTTT
CDR3 protein: CASSLSGQPQHF
J gene: TRBJ1-5
V gene: TRBV19
D gene: NA
clone size: NA

CDR3 DNA: TGTGCCAGCAGTGCGACAGGGATCACAGATACGCAGTATTTT
CDR3 protein: CASSATGITDTQYF
J gene: TRBJ2-3
V gene: TRBV6-2/TRBV6-3
D gene: TRBD1
clone size: NA

CDR3 DNA: TGTGCCACCAATACAGCGACAGGTTCACCCCTCCACTTT
CDR3 protein: CATNTATGSPLHF
J gene: TRBJ1-6
V gene: TRBV7-9
D gene: NA
clone size: NA

CDR3 DNA: TGTGCCAGCAGCCTGAGGACAGGGGCCCGCAATGAGCAGTTCTTC
CDR3 protein: CASSLRTGARNEQFF
J gene: TRBJ2-1
V gene: TRBV5-4
D gene: TRBD1
clone size: NA

CDR3 DNA: TGTGCCAGTAGTATACAACTAGCGGGGACCTACCAAGAGACCCAGTACTTC
CDR3 protein: CASSIQLAGTYQETQYF
J gene: TRBJ2-5
V gene: TRBV19
D gene: TRBD2
clone size: once

CDR3 DNA: TGTGCCAGCAGTTACTCGTTTCGAGCTTCCTACGAGCAGTACTTC
CDR3 protein: CASSYSFRASYEQYF
J gene: TRBJ2-7
V gene: TRBV6-5
D gene: NA
clone size: NA

CDR3 DNA: TGTGCCAGCAGTGAATTGCTAGCGGAAACCGGGGAGCTGTTTTTT
CDR3 protein: CASSELLAETGELFF
J gene: TRBJ2-2
V gene: TRBV6-4
D gene: TRBD2
clone size: NA

CDR3 DNA: TGTGCCAGCAGCTTTCAGGGGTCGAGTCACAACCTACGCTACGAGCAGTACTTC
CDR3 protein: CASSFQGSSHNLRYEQYF
J gene: TRBJ2-7
V gene: TRBV5-8
D gene: NA
clone size: NA

CDR3 DNA: TGTGCCAGTAGGAGGGACAGCGCCTACGAGCAGTACTTC
CDR3 protein: CASRRDSAYEQYF
J gene: TRBJ2-7
V gene: TRBV19
D gene: TRBD1
clone size: NA

CDR3 DNA: TGTGCCTGGAGTCCCGGAGCCAAGGTCGGGACCCAGTACTTC
CDR3 protein: CAWSPGAKVGTQYF
J gene: TRBJ2-5
V gene: TRBV30
D gene: NA
clone size: NA

CDR3 DNA: TGCAGCGTTCTACCTCAGGGGTCTGGGCCCCAGCATTTT
CDR3 protein: CSVLPQGSGPQHF
J gene: TRBJ1-5
V gene: TRBV29-1
D gene: NA
clone size: NA

CDR3 DNA: TGTGCCAGCCCCCGGGTAGGGTACAGGGGGAACACTGAAGCTTTCTTT
CDR3 protein: CASPRVGYRGNTEAFF
J gene: TRBJ1-1
V gene: TRBV28
D gene: TRBD1
clone size: NA

CDR3 DNA: TGTGCCAGCAGTGGCGCAGGTTCGGCCTACGAGCAGTACTTC
CDR3 protein: CASSGAGSAYEQYF
J gene: TRBJ2-7
V gene: TRBV2
D gene: NA
clone size: NA

CDR3 DNA: TGTGCCAGCAGCTTAGGGACAGGCCTAAATAGCAATCAGCCCCAGCATTTT
CDR3 protein: CASSLGTGLNSNQPQHF
J gene: TRBJ1-5
V gene: TRBV7-9
D gene: TRBD1
clone size: NA

CDR3 DNA: TGTGCCAGCAGCATACAGCCCCCTCAAGAGACCCAGTACTTC
CDR3 protein: CASSIQPPQETQYF
J gene: TRBJ2-5
V gene: TRBV28
D gene: NA
clone size: NA

CDR3 DNA: TGTGCCAGCAGTCCCCCGGGGAGGGGCGATGAAAAACTGTTTTTT
CDR3 protein: CASSPPGRGDEKLFF
J gene: TRBJ1-4
V gene: TRBV28
D gene: NA
clone size: NA

CDR3 DNA: TGCGCCAGCAGCGACAGGGTCTCTGGAAACACCATATATTTT
CDR3 protein: CASSDRVSGNTIYF
J gene: TRBJ1-3
V gene: TRBV5-1
D gene: TRBD1
clone size: NA

CDR3 DNA: TGTGCCAGCAGCTTGCGGGGGACTGAAGCTTTCTTT
CDR3 protein: CASSLRGTEAFF
J gene: TRBJ1-1
V gene: TRBV5-8
D gene: NA
clone size: once

CDR3 DNA: TGTGCCAGCAGCACCAGGGTAACCAAAAACATTCAGTACTTC
CDR3 protein: CASSTRVTKNIQYF
J gene: TRBJ2-4
V gene: TRBV28
D gene: NA
clone size: NA

CDR3 DNA: TGTGCCAGCAGCTTCCGGGACACAGATTACGAGCAGTACTTC
CDR3 protein: CASSFRDTDYEQYF
J gene: TRBJ2-7
V gene: TRBV5-5
D gene: NA
clone size: NA

CDR3 DNA: TGTGCCAGCAGCCAAGCTAGCGGGACCAGGAATGAGCAGTTCTTC
CDR3 protein: CASSQASGTRNEQFF
J gene: TRBJ2-1
V gene: TRBV4-2
D gene: TRBD2
clone size: NA

CDR3 DNA: TGTGCCAGCAGCCAAGCGCGGGGGCCGTACAATGAGCAGTTCTTC
CDR3 protein: CASSQARGPYNEQFF
J gene: TRBJ2-1
V gene: TRBV3-1/TRBV3-2
D gene: NA
clone size: NA

CDR3 DNA: TGTGCCAGCAGCCGAGCGGGGAACACCGGGGAGCTGTTTTTT
CDR3 protein: CASSRAGNTGELFF
J gene: TRBJ2-2
V gene: TRBV6-2/TRBV6-3
D gene: NA
clone size: NA